This TCR beta chain was profiled in a study of cytomegalovirus exposure and HLA in healthy donors. Note on this clone: Antigen unknown.

Researchers ran the PCR with 60 Vbeta and 13 Jbeta primers. Some clones are missing from TCRdb's copy, which holds only in-frame ones; the method was immunoSEQ multiplex PCR. The sample consists of 150,000 to 250,000 clones, roughly 79% of them appearing once. Points from the study as a whole: The study listed 164 cytomegalovirus-associated TCR beta chains. Analysis performed later found 16,951 TCR beta sequences associated with HLA alleles at 0.05 false discovery rate. What a later analysis reportedly showed was that an Asian-associated ancestry cluster had fewer N-insertions than the approximately 700-donor mean. Under in vitro conditions, a few CMV-associated chains were confirmed as specific for CMV antigens.

CDR1 LNHDA and CDR2 SQIVND come from the germline V gene (reference sequence). Trimming at V came to 4 bases and at J to 4 bases, leaving 9 bases not matched to a gene. The CDR3 length is 15 residues. The chain is built from TRBV19 and TRBJ2-5, with 7 positions matching TRBD2. The receptor was derived from a man younger than 45 in good health and CMV-seronegative. Input material: PBMCs. The CDR3 loop reads CASSTGEGPGETQYF. CDR3 sequence (DNA): TGTGCCAGTAGTACGGGGGAGGGGCCGGGAGAGACCCAGTACTTC.